This T cell receptor beta chain stems from a study of blood T cell repertoires in COVID-19 (dated by TCRdb to the early 2020s). For the study in its entirety: Samples covering the acute and convalescent phases of COVID-19 were provided by collaborators in the United States, Italy and Spain. The prospective study material was composed of cDNA or gDNA derived from T cells, B-cell-depleted T cells, or PBMCs. Subjects who had been exposed to COVID-19, were actively infected with it, or had recovered from it provided the deeply sampled blood TCRbeta repertoires that made up the dataset. A freely available public database, intended as a resource for researchers studying the immune response to SARS-CoV-2, is where the repertoires were released. The samples were drawn from the first 160 participants of the ongoing ImmuneRACE study and from more than 1,000 subjects provided by 6 global collaborators. A de-identified subject ID, COVID-19 status, age in years and sex were almost always included in the sample metadata. Where HLA class I and class II types were available, the types were taken from metadata supplied by the sample provider, not from assay-based typing. The study at large found these results: Clinical and demographic metadata were provided uncurated, with the amount varying by source and participant.

In the prospective study, participants were about 18 to 95 years old, resided in approximately 25 geographic areas of the United States, and were enrolled through a virtual design. In the prospective study, participants were assigned to cohorts based on the clinical history participants reported in a screening survey and a study questionnaire. Recovered participants in ImmuneRACE Cohort 3 were defined by two consecutive negative NP/OP PCR tests, clearance by a healthcare professional, or resolution of symptoms. In the prospective study, whole blood, serum and a nasopharyngeal or oropharyngeal swab were collected from each participant by mobile phlebotomists. Over an approximately 2-month period, participants in the prospective study had the option of providing additional blood draws and questionnaires. Before DNA extraction, blood samples from the prospective study were shipped at room temperature or frozen.

To note about this clone: Its antigen specificity is not known. Base-call qualities are not available, and no considerably larger clone is one nucleotide away.

TCRbeta CDR3 regions were amplified from genomic DNA by means of the immunoSEQ Assay, a bias-controlled multiplex PCR. In the source study's methods: The number of nucleated cells in each sample was estimated by amplification of reference gene primers within the assay. To quantify the absolute abundance of each unique TCRbeta CDR3 rearrangement, sequence reads were collapsed and filtered. For each sample, productive Simpson clonality was calculated as the square root of Simpson's diversity index across productive rearrangements. As stored in TCRdb, this immuneACCESS dataset retains in-frame rearrangements with V and J assigned. A fraction of the clones does not appear; measured against another copy, unresolved V genes explain less than half of the discrepancy, and the remainder lacks a known reason. That table gives V, J and clone size, and the DNA gave D and trimming. Across this sample there are 350,000 to 400,000 clones, with 88% seen only once. 1.2% of the sample goes to the ten largest clones.

CDR1 LGHDT and CDR2 YNNKEL were looked up in the germline V gene (reference sequence). The CDR3 measures 20 amino acids from cysteine to phenylalanine. Here the CDR3 DNA is all that survives: 60 bases in frame from base 1. The junction carries 34 bases between V and J, which are trimmed by 4 bases and 6 bases respectively. This receptor was taken from a woman between 18 and 29 years old who had recovered from COVID-19. The sample consisted of PBMCs or T cells enriched from blood (not recorded which). The rearranged chain carries TRBV3-1 (or the pseudogene TRBV3-2) and TRBJ2-7; perhaps TRBD1 is the D gene, with 6 bases matching. The nucleotide sequence is TGTGCCAGCAGCCGCCAAACCGGGACAAACACTTCGATCCTCGTTCGCGAGCAGTACTTC. Its protein is CASSRQTGTNTSILVREQYF.